The 6 T cell receptor beta chains reported below all come from one sample, sequenced in a study of T cell responses to AZD1222 COVID-19 vaccine. Here immunoSEQ multiplex PCR was the method, and the copy in TCRdb shows in-frame clones only, minus some. Among roughly 120,000 clones listed, 65% to 90% were seen once. Sequencing was performed on peripheral blood, taken on day 0 of AZD1222 vaccination. These receptor sequences come from an adult in good health.

The chain couples TRBV9 to TRBJ2-5, with D possibly being TRBD2 (5 bases). The length of the CDR3 is 14 residues. CDR1 SGDLS and CDR2 YYNGEE come from the germline V gene. The V gene lost 5 bases and the J gene lost 9 bases, with 20 bases spanning the gap. CDR3 sequence: CASSLAPERDSQYF. CDR3 sequence (DNA): TGTGCCAGCAGTCTGGCTCCCGAACGGGATTCCCAGTACTTC.

The gene calls are TRBV10-1 and TRBJ2-3; 9 bases fit TRBD1. Trimming took 3 bases from V and 5 from J; bases not matched to a gene: 12. This CDR3 has 17 amino acids. CDR1 WNHNN and CDR2 SYGVQD come from the germline V gene (reference sequence). CDR3 coding DNA: TGCGCCAGCAGTGATCCTAGTACGGACAGGGGACTAGATACGCAGTATTTT. Translation gives CASSDPSTDRGLDTQYF.

This CDR3 is CASQKLFF. For the CDR3, the DNA is TGTGCCAGCCAAAAACTGTTTTTT. The genes are TRBV2 and TRBJ1-4; D gene uncertain. The CDR3 consists of 8 residues. V dropped 8 bases and J dropped 9 bases, with 1 base sitting between them. Per germline, CDR1 SNHLY and CDR2 FYNNEI.

The chain employs TRBV3-1 (or the pseudogene TRBV3-2) and TRBJ1-5; possible D gene TRBD1, 5 bases. Trimming took off 3 bases at V and 1 base at J, with 13 bases between the two ends. Germline V gives CDR1 LGHDT, CDR2 YNNKEL (reference sequence). The length of the CDR3 is 16 residues. The CDR3 spells CASSQSPGTSNQPQHF. The CDR3 bases are TGTGCCAGCAGCCAGTCCCCCGGGACGAGCAATCAGCCCCAGCATTTT.

In its sample, this clone was seen a few times. The gene calls are TRBV4-2 and TRBJ2-6; D tentatively fits TRBD1 or TRBD2 (5 bases each). CDR1 and CDR2 (germline): LGHNA, YNFKEQ. The CDR3 spans 18 residues. The V gene lost 0 bases and the J gene lost 0 bases, with 12 bases spanning the gap. The CDR3 region is CASSQDLRDRSGANVLTF. The DNA of the CDR3 is TGTGCCAGCAGCCAAGATTTGAGGGACCGCTCTGGGGCCAACGTCCTGACTTTC.

The rearrangement links TRBV7-9 to TRBJ2-7; TRBD2 agrees at 7 bases. The CDR3 runs 14 residues. V was clipped by 5 bases and J by 3 bases; unmatched bases: 7. The V gene's germline CDR1 is SEHNR and CDR2 FQNEAQ (reference sequence). The CDR3 nucleotides are TGTGCCAGCAGCGGAGCGGGACGGTACTACGAGCAGTACTTC. It codes for CASSGAGRYYEQYF. The full variable domain, completed using reference TRBV7-9 and TRBJ2-7, is DTGVSQNPRHKITKRGQNVTFRCDPISEHNRLYWYRQTLGQGPEFLTYFQNEAQLEKSRLLSDRFSAERPKGSFSTLEIQRTEQGDSAMYLCASSGAGRYYEQYFGPGTRLTVT.